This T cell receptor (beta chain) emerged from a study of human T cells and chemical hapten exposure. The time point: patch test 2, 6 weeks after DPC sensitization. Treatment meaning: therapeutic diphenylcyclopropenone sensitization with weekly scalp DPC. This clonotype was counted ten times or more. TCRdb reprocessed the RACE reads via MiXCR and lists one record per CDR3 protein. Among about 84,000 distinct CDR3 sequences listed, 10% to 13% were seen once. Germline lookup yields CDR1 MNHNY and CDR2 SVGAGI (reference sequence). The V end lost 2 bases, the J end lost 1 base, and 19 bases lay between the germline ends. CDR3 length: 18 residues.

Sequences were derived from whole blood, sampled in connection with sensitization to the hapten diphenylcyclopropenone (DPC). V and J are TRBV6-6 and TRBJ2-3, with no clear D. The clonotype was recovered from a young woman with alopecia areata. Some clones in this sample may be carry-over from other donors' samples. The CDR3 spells CASSYPLIPSAGTDTQYF. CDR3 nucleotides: TGTGCCAGCAGTTACCCACTGATCCCAAGTGCGGGCACAGATACGCAGTATTTT.